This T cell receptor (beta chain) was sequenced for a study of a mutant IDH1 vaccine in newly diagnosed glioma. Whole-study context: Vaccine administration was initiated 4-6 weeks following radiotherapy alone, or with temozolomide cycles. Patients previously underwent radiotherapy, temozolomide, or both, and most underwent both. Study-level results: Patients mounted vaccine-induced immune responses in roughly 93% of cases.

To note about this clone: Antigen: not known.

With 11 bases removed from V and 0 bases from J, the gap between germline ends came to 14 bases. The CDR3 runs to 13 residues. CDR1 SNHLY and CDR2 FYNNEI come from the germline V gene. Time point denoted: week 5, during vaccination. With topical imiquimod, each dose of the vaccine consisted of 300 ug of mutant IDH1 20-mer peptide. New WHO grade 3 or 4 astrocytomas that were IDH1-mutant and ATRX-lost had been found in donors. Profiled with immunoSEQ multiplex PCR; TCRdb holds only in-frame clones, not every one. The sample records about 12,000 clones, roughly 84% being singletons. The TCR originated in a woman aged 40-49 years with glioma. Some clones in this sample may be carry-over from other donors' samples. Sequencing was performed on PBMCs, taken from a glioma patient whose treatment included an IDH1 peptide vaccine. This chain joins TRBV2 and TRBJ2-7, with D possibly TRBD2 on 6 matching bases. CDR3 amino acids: CALRSRGSYEQYF. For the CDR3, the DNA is TGTGCCCTCCGATCGCGGGGCTCCTACGAGCAGTACTTC.